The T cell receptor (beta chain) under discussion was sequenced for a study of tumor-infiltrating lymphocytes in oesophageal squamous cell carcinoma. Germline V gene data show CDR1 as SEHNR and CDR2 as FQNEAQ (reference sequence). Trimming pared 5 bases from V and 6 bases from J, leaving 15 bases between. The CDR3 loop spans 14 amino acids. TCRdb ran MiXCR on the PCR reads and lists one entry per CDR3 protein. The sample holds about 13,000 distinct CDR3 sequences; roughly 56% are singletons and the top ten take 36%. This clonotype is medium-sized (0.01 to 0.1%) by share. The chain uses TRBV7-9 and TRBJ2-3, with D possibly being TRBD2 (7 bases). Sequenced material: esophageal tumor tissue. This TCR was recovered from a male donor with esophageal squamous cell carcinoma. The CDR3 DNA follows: TGTGCCAGCAGCACTAGGGGGGGAGGGGATACGCAGTATTTT. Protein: CASSTRGGGDTQYF. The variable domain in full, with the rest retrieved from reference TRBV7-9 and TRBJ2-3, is DTGVSQNPRHKITKRGQNVTFRCDPISEHNRLYWYRQTLGQGPEFLTYFQNEAQLEKSRLLSDRFSAERPKGSFSTLEIQRTEQGDSAMYLCASSTRGGGDTQYFGPGTRLTVL.